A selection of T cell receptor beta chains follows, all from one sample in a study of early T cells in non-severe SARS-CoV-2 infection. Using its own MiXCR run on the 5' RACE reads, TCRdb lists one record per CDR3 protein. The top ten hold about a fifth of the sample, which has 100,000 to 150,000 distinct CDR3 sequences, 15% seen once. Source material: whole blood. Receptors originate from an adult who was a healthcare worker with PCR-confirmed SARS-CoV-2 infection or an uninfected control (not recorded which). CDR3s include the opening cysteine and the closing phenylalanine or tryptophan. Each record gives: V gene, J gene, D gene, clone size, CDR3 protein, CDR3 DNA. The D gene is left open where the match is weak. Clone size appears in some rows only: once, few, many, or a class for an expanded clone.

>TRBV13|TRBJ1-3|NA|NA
CASNLQDGSGNTIYF
TGTGCCAGCAACCTGCAGGACGGCTCTGGAAACACCATATATTTT
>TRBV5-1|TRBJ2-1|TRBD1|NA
CASSITGASSYNEQFF
TGCGCCAGCAGCATAACAGGGGCGAGCTCCTACAATGAGCAGTTCTTC
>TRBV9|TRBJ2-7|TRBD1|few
CASSVASDRAVQYF
TGTGCCAGCAGCGTAGCTTCGGACAGGGCTGTGCAGTACTTC
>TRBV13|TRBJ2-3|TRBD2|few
CASGGTSGDTDTQYF
TGTGCCAGCGGAGGGACTAGCGGGGACACAGATACGCAGTATTTT
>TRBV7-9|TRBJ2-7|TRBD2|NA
CASSSLPGLAGFEQYF
TGTGCCAGCAGCTCCCTCCCGGGACTAGCGGGTTTCGAGCAGTACTTC
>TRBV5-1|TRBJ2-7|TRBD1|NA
CASSLAYGTGAYEQYF
TGCGCCAGCAGCTTGGCCTATGGGACAGGGGCCTACGAGCAGTACTTC
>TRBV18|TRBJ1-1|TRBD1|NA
CASIGTGGRTEAFF
TGTGCCAGCATAGGGACAGGGGGACGGACTGAAGCTTTCTTT
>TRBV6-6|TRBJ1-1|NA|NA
CASSYPIEEGTEAFF
TGTGCCAGCAGTTACCCCATCGAGGAGGGGACTGAAGCTTTCTTT
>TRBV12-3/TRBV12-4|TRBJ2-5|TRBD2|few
CASTKLAGDRETQYF
TGTGCCAGCACTAAACTAGCGGGGGATCGGGAGACCCAGTACTTC
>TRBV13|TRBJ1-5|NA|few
CASSLSEKGNQPQHF
TGTGCCAGCAGCTTAAGTGAAAAGGGCAATCAGCCCCAGCATTTT
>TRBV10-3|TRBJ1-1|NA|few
CAIRTGSNTEAFF
TGTGCCATCAGAACAGGCTCGAACACTGAAGCTTTCTTT